This T cell receptor beta chain was sequenced during a study of T cell responses to AZD1222 COVID-19 vaccine. This CDR3 region has 15 residues. Germline V gene data show CDR1 as SNHLY and CDR2 as FYNNEI. The V end was cut by 2 bases, the J end by 5 bases, with 15 bases between. Only in-frame clones appear in the TCRdb table, and some are missing; sequencing was by immunoSEQ multiplex PCR. The sample contains more than 150,000 clones, roughly nine tenths of which appear only once. The receptor's source is an adult who received the AZD1222 COVID-19 vaccine. Sequences were derived from peripheral blood, sampled 28 days after the second AZD1222 dose. The chain links TRBV2 to TRBJ1-2; D might be TRBD1 (6 bases). CDR3 DNA sequence: TGTGCCAGCAGTGAAAGGCTGGGACACCTTTATGGCTACACCTTC. Its protein is CASSERLGHLYGYTF.